This T cell receptor (beta chain) was identified during a study of T cell repertoires in cytomegalovirus infection. This clonotype was detected only a few times. No antigen is known for it. TCRdb processed the reads anew with MiXCR; each CDR3 protein has one entry. The table records approximately 1,000,000 distinct CDR3 sequences, approximately 31% of them present only once. The CDR3 spans 13 residues. Trimming took 6 bases from V and 2 from J, leaving 10 bases between them. The material sequenced was cultured CD8+ T cells from PBMCs, taken from culture after CMV antigen stimulation. The chain is built from TRBV12-3 or TRBV12-4 and TRBJ2-5; D gene unclear. This receptor was identified in a human donor in good health (CMV status not recorded). Some clones in this sample may be carry-over from other donors' samples. CDR3 bases: TGTGCCAGCAGCGTAACAGATCAAGAGACCCAGTACTTC. Translating it yields CASSVTDQETQYF.